The rows below give T cell receptor beta chains drawn from one sample of a study of T-cell reconstitution after alpha-beta-depleted transplantation in children. TCRdb fed the PCR reads into MiXCR, producing one record per CDR3 protein. The profile shows about 490,000 distinct CDR3 sequences, about 10% of them singletons. The specimen was PBMCs, collected before TCRalphabeta/CD19-depleted stem cell transplant. These receptor sequences come from a child aged 2-15 years with inherited bone marrow failure, due to receive a stem cell transplant. Each CDR3 is given with its conserved first and last residue. Fields, in order: V gene, J gene, clone size, D gene, CDR3 DNA, CDR3 protein. A D gene is named only where the DNA matches it firmly. The size field reads once, few or many counts, or a class when the clone is expanded.

v_gene: TRBV25-1; j_gene: TRBJ1-3; abundance: many; d_gene: -; CDR3nt: TGTGCCAGCAGTGAATACGGACAAAGATCTGGAAACACCATATATTTT; CDR3aa: CASSEYGQRSGNTIYF
v_gene: TRBV3-1; j_gene: TRBJ2-2; abundance: once; d_gene: TRBD2; CDR3nt: TGTGCCAGCAGCCCCGAGGTAGCGGGGGCCACCGGGGAGCTGTTTTTT; CDR3aa: CASSPEVAGATGELFF
v_gene: TRBV12-3/TRBV12-4; j_gene: TRBJ2-2; abundance: many; d_gene: TRBD2; CDR3nt: TGTGCCAGCACCATAGCAGCGGGAGGGGTCACCGGGGAGCTGTTTTTT; CDR3aa: CASTIAAGGVTGELFF
v_gene: TRBV4-1; j_gene: TRBJ2-7; abundance: many; d_gene: TRBD2; CDR3nt: TGCGCCAGCAGCCAAGATCTATCGCTAGCGGGGGCGAGCTCCTACGAGCAGTACTTC; CDR3aa: CASSQDLSLAGASSYEQYF
v_gene: TRBV20-1; j_gene: TRBJ2-2; abundance: few; d_gene: TRBD2; CDR3nt: TGCAGTGCCCTGGGAGGCGGGAGTCTCCCCGGGGAGCTGTTTTTT; CDR3aa: CSALGGGSLPGELFF
v_gene: TRBV7-2; j_gene: TRBJ2-7; abundance: many; d_gene: -; CDR3nt: TGTGCCAGCAGCTTGACAGGAATCTACGAGCAGTACTTC; CDR3aa: CASSLTGIYEQYF
v_gene: TRBV5-1; j_gene: TRBJ2-2; abundance: few; d_gene: TRBD2; CDR3nt: TGCGCCAGCAGCAATGTAGCGGGAGGGCCGAACACCGGGGAGCTGTTTTTT; CDR3aa: CASSNVAGGPNTGELFF
v_gene: TRBV11-1; j_gene: TRBJ2-5; abundance: many; d_gene: -; CDR3nt: TGTGCCAGCAGCTTAGGCGCCGGGACTGCTACAAGGAGGGCGGAGACCCAGTACTTC; CDR3aa: CASSLGAGTATRRAETQYF
v_gene: TRBV20-1; j_gene: TRBJ2-7; abundance: many; d_gene: TRBD2; CDR3nt: TGCAGTGCTAGAGATCCTAGCGGGAGAGGTGCCGAGCAGTACTTC; CDR3aa: CSARDPSGRGAEQYF
v_gene: TRBV7-9; j_gene: TRBJ2-5; abundance: many; d_gene: -; CDR3nt: TGTGCCAGCAGCTCACCTCCCGGGGCCGGAGGAGAGACCCAGTACTTC; CDR3aa: CASSSPPGAGGETQYF
v_gene: TRBV20-1; j_gene: TRBJ1-4; abundance: many; d_gene: TRBD1; CDR3nt: TGCAGTGCTAGACCAGAGCGGGGACAGGAGCAAGAAAAACTGTTTTTT; CDR3aa: CSARPERGQEQEKLFF
v_gene: TRBV6-2/TRBV6-3; j_gene: TRBJ2-1; abundance: many; d_gene: TRBD2; CDR3nt: TGTGCCAGCAGTGCTACTAGCGGGAGGGCCCTTTGGTCCTACAATGAGCAGTTCTTC; CDR3aa: CASSATSGRALWSYNEQFF
v_gene: TRBV28; j_gene: TRBJ1-5; abundance: many; d_gene: -; CDR3nt: TGTGCCAGCAGTAGCCGTAAGCCCCAGCATTTT; CDR3aa: CASSSRKPQHF
v_gene: TRBV11-2; j_gene: TRBJ1-1; abundance: many; d_gene: -; CDR3nt: TGTGCCAGCAGCTTAACGGTTGTGCCTGAAGCTTTCTTT; CDR3aa: CASSLTVVPEAFF